This T cell receptor beta chain is drawn from a study of response to subunit inactivated influenza vaccine (dated by TCRdb to about 2018). About the study as a whole: Deep quantitative T cell receptor repertoire profiling was used in the study to track responses to a trivalent subunit inactivated influenza vaccine.

On this clonotype itself: Its target antigen remains unknown. No much larger clone is present one base from it, and per-base qualities are unavailable.

Beyond this particular receptor, the publication reports: The authors proposed that each seasonal influenza vaccination may bring in only a limited number of new T cells.

The germline V gene (reference sequence) specifies LGHDT as CDR1 and YNNKEL as CDR2. V is shortened by 5 bases, J by 3 bases, and the region joining them spans 10 bases. From cysteine to phenylalanine, the CDR3 is 13 amino acids long. Just CDR3 DNA is preserved here, 39 bases in frame from base 1. The library came from RT-PCR. The listed sequencing device is Illumina HiSeq 2500. Through fastp at Q25 and MiXCR, TCRdb rebuilt clones from the public reads, retaining in-frame beta chains. For every CDR3 protein sequence, its rows merge into one entry that carries the most common genes and DNA. The sample table lists 170,000 or so distinct CDR3 sequences, roughly 10% of them with a count of one. The top ten clonotypes cover approximately 35% of the sample.

The sequence derives from a man aged 50 to 69 who received an inactivated influenza vaccine. Donor details come from another sample of the same person, matched by shared clones. The chain links TRBV3-1 with TRBJ1-2, with the D gene not confidently named. Sequences were derived from CD8+ T cells sorted from PBMCs, sampled about 24 months after vaccination. The bases read TGTGCCAGCAGCGCCGTCCGAGACTATGGCTACACCTTC. Its product reads: CASSAVRDYGYTF.